This TCR beta chain was profiled in a study of OX40 agonist ivuxolimab in advanced cancers. Looking at the study overall: Three partial responders included one hepatocellular carcinoma patient and two cutaneous melanoma patients. General observations from the study: More expanded clones were seen, on average, in CD8+ T cells than in CD4+.

The assay was immunoSEQ multiplex PCR, and TCRdb's table has in-frame clones only and misses some. The data contain 50,000 to 65,000 clones, just under 90% of them singletons. On this clone: Its antigen remains unknown.

The clonotype was recovered from an adult with an advanced solid tumor such as melanoma, head and neck, liver or kidney cancer. The sequencing here drew on CD4+ or CD8+ T cells sorted from blood, taken in a trial of the OX40 agonist ivuxolimab.

The CDR3 DNA sequence: TGTGCCTGGAACAGGGGGCCCTACGAGCAGTACTTC. Its translation: CAWNRGPYEQYF. The rearrangement uses TRBV30 and TRBJ2-7; 9 bases agree with TRBD1. The germline gives CDR1 GTSNPN, CDR2 SVGIG (reference sequence). The V gene end was trimmed by 4 bases and the J gene end by 2 bases; junction bases not matched to a gene: 0. The CDR3 is made up of 12 amino acids.